A selection of T cell receptor beta chains follows, all from one sample in a study of blood T cells in healthy people across ages. TCRdb re-called the 5' RACE reads with MiXCR, one entry per CDR3 protein. The sample includes 1.5 million to 2 million distinct CDR3 sequences, about 28% seen only once; the top ten take roughly 8%. The sequenced sample consisted of blood. The receptors were sampled from a woman under 40 in good health. The CDR3 runs from the conserved cysteine through the conserved F or W. Fields, in order: J gene, D gene, clone size, V gene, CDR3 DNA, CDR3 protein. The D gene is left open where the match is weak. Not all rows give a size; the values are once, few, many and, for expanded clones, a class.

TRBJ1-2 NA NA TRBV11-2 TGTGCCAGCAGCTTAATGGTACTCGCTGGCTACACCTTC CASSLMVLAGYTF
TRBJ2-1 TRBD2 NA TRBV9 TGTGCCAGCAGCCTGGGTGGGACAGCGGGGGGTCATAATGAGCAGTTCTTC CASSLGGTAGGHNEQFF
TRBJ1-4 NA few TRBV5-5 TGTGCCAGCAGCTTTGGACAGATGAATGAAAAACTGTTTTTT CASSFGQMNEKLFF
TRBJ2-5 NA NA TRBV28 TGTGCCAGCAGTCAACTAAGACACAGGGTCAGTGGGGAGACCCAGTACTTC CASSQLRHRVSGETQYF
TRBJ1-1 NA many TRBV29-1 TGCAGCGTAGATTCAGCAGGGGTAGGCACTGAAGCTTTCTTT CSVDSAGVGTEAFF
TRBJ2-5 TRBD2 NA TRBV4-3 TGCGCCAGCAGCCAAGATTTAGCGGGGGACCAAGAGACCCAGTACTTC CASSQDLAGDQETQYF
TRBJ1-5 NA NA TRBV5-1 TGCGCCGGCAGCCCAAGTGATTATAGCAATCAGCCCCAGCATTTT CAGSPSDYSNQPQHF
TRBJ2-5 NA few TRBV14 TGTGCCAGCAGCCATAACCGGGGCCAAGAGACCCAGTACTTC CASSHNRGQETQYF
TRBJ2-5 TRBD2 NA TRBV7-2 TGTGCCAGCACCGGATCGGGGGGGCCCCGGGAGACCCAGTACTTC CASTGSGGPRETQYF
TRBJ2-2 NA NA TRBV29-1 TGCAGCGTTCTTCCGGGATCGCCCGGGGAGCTGTTTTTT CSVLPGSPGELFF
TRBJ2-7 TRBD1 many TRBV24-1 TGTGCCACCAGTGAGTCCGGGACAGTCTACGAGCAGTACTTC CATSESGTVYEQYF
TRBJ1-1 NA many TRBV5-1 TGCGCCAGCAGCCTGTCGGGAGCTAACACTGAAGCTTTCTTT CASSLSGANTEAFF
TRBJ1-5 NA many TRBV5-5 TGTGCCAGCAGCCCTGCCAGGGGCAATCAGCCCCAGCATTTT CASSPARGNQPQHF
TRBJ1-5 NA few TRBV28 TGTGCCAGCTGTTCCCCGATTGGCAATCAGCCCCAGCATTTT CASCSPIGNQPQHF
TRBJ2-7 NA NA TRBV2 TGTGCCAGCAGCCCGATCCCGGGACTTTTCTCCTACGAGCAGTACTTC CASSPIPGLFSYEQYF
TRBJ2-3 TRBD2 few TRBV20-1 TGCAGTGTGGACACTAGCGGGAGTATTTTTGTCACAGATACGCAGTATTTT CSVDTSGSIFVTDTQYF
TRBJ1-1 NA NA TRBV3-1 TGTGCCAGCAGCCAGAGAGGGGCGGTGAACACTGAAGCTTTCTTT CASSQRGAVNTEAFF
TRBJ2-3 NA NA TRBV12-3/TRBV12-4 TGTGCCAGCAGAGTGGGGGAGGCAGATACGCAGTATTTT CASRVGEADTQYF
TRBJ2-1 TRBD2 many TRBV6-2/TRBV6-3 TGTGCCAGCAGTGATCTAGCGGGGAGCTACAATGAGCAGTTCTTC CASSDLAGSYNEQFF
TRBJ2-2 NA NA TRBV20-1 TGCAGTGCTAGATCGACGTCCATCAGGACCAGGAACACCGGGGAGCTGTTTTTT CSARSTSIRTRNTGELFF
TRBJ1-6 TRBD1 NA TRBV3-1 TGTGCCAGCAGCCAAGGACAGGGGAACTTAGGGTCACCCCTCCACTTT CASSQGQGNLGSPLHF
TRBJ2-5 NA many TRBV20-1 TGCAGTGCTATTTGGTTTGGTAGTGTGGAAGAGACCCAGTACTTC CSAIWFGSVEETQYF
TRBJ1-5 NA NA TRBV7-2 TGTGCCAGCAGCCGAACTTCCGGGCCCCAGCATTTT CASSRTSGPQHF
TRBJ2-1 TRBD1 NA TRBV24-1 TGTGCCACCAGTGCTACCGGGACAGGATACAATGAGCAGTTCTTC CATSATGTGYNEQFF
TRBJ1-1 NA few TRBV7-2 TGTGCCAGCAGCGAGCAACCGGGACACATGAACACTGAAGCTTTCTTT CASSEQPGHMNTEAFF
TRBJ2-1 TRBD2 NA TRBV12-3/TRBV12-4 TGTGCCAGCAGACGGCTAGCGGAGCGGTTCTTC CASRRLAERFF
TRBJ2-7 TRBD2 many TRBV18 TGTGCCAGCTCACCACCGACTAGCGGGACCTACGAGCAGTACTTC CASSPPTSGTYEQYF